This T cell receptor beta chain was documented in a study of T cell repertoires in cytomegalovirus infection. Looking at the study overall: Public TCR beta signature analysis indicated the presence of both CMV infection and matching HLA type. General study results and limits: Frequencies of public TCR beta families were cumulated, and this identified carriers of CMV plus the relevant HLA.

The CDR3 is 13 amino acids long, termini counted. Per germline, CDR1 LNHDA and CDR2 SQIVND (reference sequence). A single record per CDR3 protein comes from TCRdb applying MiXCR to the reads. The sample holds around 450,000 distinct CDR3 sequences, 25% to 40% seen once. As concerns this clonotype: Its antigen is unidentified. The DNA is left out, because the CDR3 cannot be placed on it with certainty; the CDR3 is given as TCRdb lists it.

The rearrangement joins TRBV19 to TRBJ2-2. Sequencing was carried out using PBMCs. This receptor was identified in a human donor in good health (CMV status not recorded). Some clones in this sample may be carry-over from other donors' samples. The CDR3 is CASSTSGTGELFF.